This entry concerns a single T cell receptor beta chain. Per the original data handling: Amplifying reference gene primers gave estimates of nucleated cell counts. Generated by immunoSEQ multiplex PCR, the TCRdb table keeps only in-frame clones and is missing some. Clonal size and the V and J genes are those of that table, whereas D and trimming came from the DNA. The data hold about 120,000 clones, with 80% to 90% observed a single time. The sample comes from a study of blood T cell repertoires in COVID-19. Study at large: Material from acute and convalescent COVID-19 was sourced from the United States, Italy and Spain. Sample material is recorded as cDNA or gDNA derived from T cells, B-cell-depleted T cells, or PBMCs.

This sequence was found in a man in his 70s with active or convalescent COVID-19. The sequencing sample was made of peripheral blood.

CDR3 nucleotides: TGTGCCAGCAGTGACTCACCCAGCGGGAGGATCACAGATACGCAGTATTTT. It yields the protein CASSDSPSGRITDTQYF. The chain joins TRBV6-4 to TRBJ2-3, with 9 bases aligning to TRBD2. J lost 2 bases, V lost 0 bases, and 6 bases had no gene match. There are 17 residues in the CDR3. The germline gives CDR1 MRHNA, CDR2 SNTAGT.